These T cell receptor beta chains were read from a single sample in a study of blood T cell repertoires in COVID-19. Method: immunoSEQ multiplex PCR; TCRdb's copy keeps in-frame clones and lacks some. The sample comprises under 150,000 clones, over 75% of which are singletons, and 6.5% to 9.5% rests with the top ten. Sequencing input: peripheral blood. The receptors shown here come from a woman aged 55 to 70 with COVID-19, enrolled during active disease. The CDR3 runs from the conserved cysteine through the conserved F or W. Each record gives: CDR3 protein, CDR3 DNA, clone size, V gene, J gene, D gene. The D gene is left open where the match is weak. Not all rows give a size; the values are once, few, many and, for expanded clones, a class.

CDR3: CASTDTGPKTSTDTQYF
DNA: TGTGCCAGCACCGATACTGGCCCGAAGACTAGCACAGATACGCAGTATTTT
size: .
V: TRBV9
J: TRBJ2-3
D: .

CDR3: CASSLAGVSSYEQYF
DNA: TGCGCCAGCAGCTTGGCAGGGGTTAGCTCCTACGAGCAGTACTTC
size: .
V: TRBV5-1
J: TRBJ2-7
D: .

CDR3: CASSQSLAAGTGELFF
DNA: TGTGCCAGCAGCCAATCCTTAGCCGCTGGCACCGGGGAGCTGTTTTTT
size: .
V: TRBV4-2
J: TRBJ2-2
D: .

CDR3: CAWSVPRAGGPLNEQFF
DNA: TGTGCCTGGAGTGTACCCCGTGCGGGGGGGCCCCTCAATGAGCAGTTCTTC
size: .
V: TRBV30
J: TRBJ2-1
D: TRBD2

CDR3: CASSLVTGDGYTF
DNA: TGTGCCAGCAGCTTAGTTACAGGGGATGGCTACACCTTC
size: .
V: TRBV7-9
J: TRBJ1-2
D: TRBD1

CDR3: CASSLSHGNTEAFF
DNA: TGTGCCAGCAGCCTATCCCACGGGAACACTGAAGCTTTCTTT
size: .
V: TRBV7-3
J: TRBJ1-1
D: .

CDR3: CASTVSLIYGYTF
DNA: TGTGCCAGCACCGTGTCCCTTATCTATGGCTACACCTTC
size: .
V: TRBV6-1
J: TRBJ1-2
D: .

CDR3: CASRETSGELTNQETQYF
DNA: TGTGCCAGCAGGGAAACTAGCGGGGAGCTAACCAACCAAGAGACCCAGTACTTC
size: .
V: TRBV2
J: TRBJ2-5
D: TRBD2

CDR3: CASSDGQTSLNYGYTF
DNA: TGTGCCAGCAGTGACGGTCAGACTTCCCTTAACTATGGCTACACCTTC
size: .
V: TRBV6-4
J: TRBJ1-2
D: .

CDR3: CASKGSGALMAAQYF
DNA: TGTGCCAGCAAAGGCAGCGGGGCCCTCATGGCGGCGCAGTATTTT
size: .
V: TRBV14
J: TRBJ2-3
D: TRBD2

CDR3: CASSFGDRDNEQFF
DNA: TGTGCCAGCAGCTTTGGAGACAGGGACAATGAGCAGTTCTTC
size: .
V: TRBV5-4
J: TRBJ2-1
D: TRBD1

CDR3: CASSLHRGGAFF
DNA: TGTGCCAGCAGCCTCCACAGGGGGGGAGCTTTCTTT
size: .
V: TRBV4-2
J: TRBJ1-1
D: TRBD1

CDR3: CASSDIKTTNEKLFF
DNA: TGTGCCAGCAGTGACATCAAAACAACTAATGAAAAACTGTTTTTT
size: .
V: TRBV6-4
J: TRBJ1-4
D: .

CDR3: CASSTSSGGSYEQYF
DNA: TGTGCCAGTAGTACCTCTAGCGGGGGCTCCTACGAGCAGTACTTC
size: .
V: TRBV19
J: TRBJ2-7
D: TRBD2

CDR3: CASSYGTSGGHQFF
DNA: TGTGCCAGCAGTTACGGGACTAGCGGGGGGCACCAGTTCTTC
size: .
V: TRBV6-5
J: TRBJ2-1
D: TRBD2

CDR3: CASSSPRETQYF
DNA: TGCGCCAGCAGCTCCCCGCGAGAGACCCAGTACTTC
size: .
V: TRBV5-1
J: TRBJ2-5
D: .

CDR3: CASSLNNQPQHF
DNA: TGTGCCAGCAGCCTCAACAATCAGCCCCAGCATTTT
size: few
V: TRBV3-1/TRBV3-2
J: TRBJ1-5
D: .

CDR3: CASSGTEPGNTIYF
DNA: TGTGCCAGCTCCGGGACAGAACCCGGAAACACCATATATTTT
size: .
V: TRBV19
J: TRBJ1-3
D: TRBD1

CDR3: CASSVPGQVVETQYF
DNA: TGTGCCAGCAGCGTGCCCGGACAGGTCGTGGAGACCCAGTACTTC
size: .
V: TRBV9
J: TRBJ2-5
D: TRBD1

CDR3: CASITPGKGGNTEAFF
DNA: TGTGCCAGCATCACGCCGGGGAAAGGAGGGAACACTGAAGCTTTCTTT
size: once
V: TRBV7-6
J: TRBJ1-1
D: .

CDR3: CASSYSPGQSYEQYF
DNA: TGTGCCAGCAGTTACTCTCCGGGACAGTCCTACGAGCAGTACTTC
size: .
V: TRBV6-5
J: TRBJ2-7
D: TRBD1